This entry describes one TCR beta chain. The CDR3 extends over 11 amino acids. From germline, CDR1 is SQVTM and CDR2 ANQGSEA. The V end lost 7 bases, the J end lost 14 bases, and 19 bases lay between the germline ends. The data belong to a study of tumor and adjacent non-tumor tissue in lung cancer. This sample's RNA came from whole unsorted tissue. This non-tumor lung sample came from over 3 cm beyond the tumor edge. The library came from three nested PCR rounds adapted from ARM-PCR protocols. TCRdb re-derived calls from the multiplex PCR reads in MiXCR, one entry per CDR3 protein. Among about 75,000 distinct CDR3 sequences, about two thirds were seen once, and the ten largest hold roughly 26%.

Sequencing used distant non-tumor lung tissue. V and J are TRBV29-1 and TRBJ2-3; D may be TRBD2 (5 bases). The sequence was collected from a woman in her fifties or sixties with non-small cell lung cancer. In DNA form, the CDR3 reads TGCAGCGCAACATCTAGCACCGATTGGTATTTT. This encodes CSATSSTDWYF.